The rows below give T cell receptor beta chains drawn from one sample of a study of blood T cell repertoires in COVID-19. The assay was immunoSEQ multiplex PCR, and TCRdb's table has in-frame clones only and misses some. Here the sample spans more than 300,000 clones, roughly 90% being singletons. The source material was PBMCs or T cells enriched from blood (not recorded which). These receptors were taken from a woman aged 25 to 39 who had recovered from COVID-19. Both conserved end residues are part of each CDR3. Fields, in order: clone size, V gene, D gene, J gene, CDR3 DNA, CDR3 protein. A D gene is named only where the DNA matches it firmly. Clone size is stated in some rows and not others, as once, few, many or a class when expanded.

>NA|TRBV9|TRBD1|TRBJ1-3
TGTGCCAGCAGCGTAGCTGGCCAGGGGGCTGGAAACACCATATATTTT
CASSVAGQGAGNTIYF
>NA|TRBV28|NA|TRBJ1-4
TGTGCCAGCATTTCCGGGACGGTCGTGGGAGGAAAACTGTTTTTT
CASISGTVVGGKLFF
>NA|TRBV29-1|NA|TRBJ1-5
TGCAGCGTCCTTGACACTAGCAATCAGCCCCAGCATTTT
CSVLDTSNQPQHF
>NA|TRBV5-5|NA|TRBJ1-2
TGTGCCAGCAGTTTTGACAGCTCCCGCTACACCTTC
CASSFDSSRYTF
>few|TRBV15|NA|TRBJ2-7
TGTGCCACCAGCAACCGCCGGACAGCGAGCTCCTACGAGCAGTACTTC
CATSNRRTASSYEQYF
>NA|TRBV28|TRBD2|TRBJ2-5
TGTGCCAGCGGGGCTAGCGGGATCGGGACCCAGTACTTC
CASGASGIGTQYF
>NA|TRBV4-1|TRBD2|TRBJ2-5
TGCGCCAGCAGCCAAGATCTGGGACTAGCGGGGGGACAAGAGACCCAGTACTTC
CASSQDLGLAGGQETQYF
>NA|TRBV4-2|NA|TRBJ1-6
TGTGCCAGCAGCCAGCAGGGCTCCGATAATTCACCCCTCCACTTT
CASSQQGSDNSPLHF
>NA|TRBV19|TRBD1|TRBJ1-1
TGTGCCAGTAGTTCCCGGACAGGGTTCTCCCCTGAAGCTTTCTTT
CASSSRTGFSPEAFF
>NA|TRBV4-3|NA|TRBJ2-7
TGCGCCAGCAGCCAAGATCGCGACGGGGATAGCTCCTACGAGCAGTACTTC
CASSQDRDGDSSYEQYF
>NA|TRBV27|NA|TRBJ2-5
TGTGCCAGCAGTTTATCGACAGTAGAAGAGACCCAGTACTTC
CASSLSTVEETQYF
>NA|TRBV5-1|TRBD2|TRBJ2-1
TGCGCCAGCAGCTTGGGACTAGCGGACAATGAGCAGTTCTTC
CASSLGLADNEQFF
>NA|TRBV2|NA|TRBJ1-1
TGTGCCAGCAGTGAACGCCAGGTCCTGAACACTGAAGCTTTCTTT
CASSERQVLNTEAFF
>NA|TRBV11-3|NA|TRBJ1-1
TGTGCCAGCAGCTTAGGGGAGGATGGCACTGAAGCTTTCTTT
CASSLGEDGTEAFF
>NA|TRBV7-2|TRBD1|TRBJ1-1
TGTGCCAGCAGCCCCCGACAGGGGGGTAGCACTGAAGCTTTCTTT
CASSPRQGGSTEAFF
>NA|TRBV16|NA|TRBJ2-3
TGTGCCAGCAGCCAATCAACAGACAGTATATCCACAGATACGCAGTATTTT
CASSQSTDSISTDTQYF
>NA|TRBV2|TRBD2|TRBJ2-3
TGTGCCAGCAGACGGGGGGGCGGTACAGATACGCAGTATTTT
CASRRGGGTDTQYF
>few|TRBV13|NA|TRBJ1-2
TGTGCCAGCAGCCTGGGCCTCACCCCGGGCTACACCTTC
CASSLGLTPGYTF
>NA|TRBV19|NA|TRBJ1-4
TGTGCCAGTAGTCCCGGATCGACTGCCACTAATGAAAAACTGTTTTTT
CASSPGSTATNEKLFF
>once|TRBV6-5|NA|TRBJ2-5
TGTGCCAGCAGATTACGGGAGTACTCGGAGACCCAGTACTTC
CASRLREYSETQYF
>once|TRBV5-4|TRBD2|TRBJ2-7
TGTGCCAGCAGCCATACGAGCGGGAAAGAGCAGTACTTC
CASSHTSGKEQYF
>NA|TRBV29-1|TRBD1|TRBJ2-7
TGCAGCGTTGGGGACAGGGGTAGGTTTTCCTACGAGCAGTACTTC
CSVGDRGRFSYEQYF
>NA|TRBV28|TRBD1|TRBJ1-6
TGTGCCAGCATAGGGACAGCCATTTCACCCCTCCACTTT
CASIGTAISPLHF
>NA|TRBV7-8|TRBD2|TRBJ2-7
TGTGCCAGCAGCTTCGACCCCACTAGCGGGAGTTACGAGCAGTACTTC
CASSFDPTSGSYEQYF
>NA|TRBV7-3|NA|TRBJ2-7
TGTGCCAGCAGCCTCTCGGGACAATCCTACGAGCAGTACTTC
CASSLSGQSYEQYF
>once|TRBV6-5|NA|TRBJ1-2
TGTGCCAGCAGGCCTGGGGCCATCTATGGCTACACCTTC
CASRPGAIYGYTF
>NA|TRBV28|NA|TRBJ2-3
TGTGCCAGCAGTCCCCGCGGCCCAGATACGCAGTATTTT
CASSPRGPDTQYF
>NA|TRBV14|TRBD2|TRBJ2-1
TGTGCCAGCAGCCAAGAAGGGTCGGGACTAGCAGACTCCTACAATGAGCAGTTCTTC
CASSQEGSGLADSYNEQFF
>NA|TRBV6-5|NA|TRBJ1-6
TGTGCCAGCAGTTATCAACACCTTAATTCACCCCTCCACTTT
CASSYQHLNSPLHF
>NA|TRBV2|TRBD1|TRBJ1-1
TGTGCCAGCAGTGTACAGGGGCTCATGAACACTGAAGCTTTCTTT
CASSVQGLMNTEAFF
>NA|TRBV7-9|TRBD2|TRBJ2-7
TGTGCCAGCAGCTTAACTAGCGGGAGGGCTATGTACGAGCAGTACTTC
CASSLTSGRAMYEQYF
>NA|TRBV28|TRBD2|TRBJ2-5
TGTGCCAGCAGTTTAGCGGGGGGGCAAGAGACCCAGTACTTC
CASSLAGGQETQYF
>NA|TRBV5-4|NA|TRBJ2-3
TGTGCCAGCAGCTGGAAACAGGGAGGGACAGATACGCAGTATTTT
CASSWKQGGTDTQYF
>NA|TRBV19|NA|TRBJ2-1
TGTGCCAGTAGTATAGGACTAGGGGACCCTGGTATGAATGAGCAGTTCTTC
CASSIGLGDPGMNEQFF
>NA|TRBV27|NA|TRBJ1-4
TGTGCCAGCAGCCCCTTCGGACTGGGCGGTGAAAAACTGTTTTTT
CASSPFGLGGEKLFF
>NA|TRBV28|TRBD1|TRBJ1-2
TGTGCCAGCAGTTCGGGACAGGGCGGAGGCTACACCTTC
CASSSGQGGGYTF
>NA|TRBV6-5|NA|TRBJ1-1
TGTGCCAGCAGCCTGACAGAATTGAACACTGAAGCTTTCTTT
CASSLTELNTEAFF
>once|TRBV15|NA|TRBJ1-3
TGTGCCACCAGCAGTAACAGCTTGTCTGGAAACACCATATATTTT
CATSSNSLSGNTIYF
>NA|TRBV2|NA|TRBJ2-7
TGTGCCAGACCCGGGCCATTCCGTATACTAGACGAGCAGTACTTC
CARPGPFRILDEQYF
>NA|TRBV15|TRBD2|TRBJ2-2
TGTGCCACCAGCAGCAGACTAGCGCCGAACACCGGGGAGCTGTTTTTT
CATSSRLAPNTGELFF
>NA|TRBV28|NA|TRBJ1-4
TGTGCCAGCACGGACTCTACAACTAATGAAAAACTGTTTTTT
CASTDSTTNEKLFF
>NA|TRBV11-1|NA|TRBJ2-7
TGTGCCAGCAGCTTAGGGGAACGGGGCGAGCAGTACTTC
CASSLGERGEQYF
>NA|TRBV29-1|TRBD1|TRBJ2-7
TGCAGCGTTGAAGATTGGGACACAGGGGTATACGAGCAGTACTTC
CSVEDWDTGVYEQYF
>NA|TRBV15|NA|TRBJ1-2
TGTGCCACCAGCAGTTTCTACAGGGTTGGCTACACCTTC
CATSSFYRVGYTF
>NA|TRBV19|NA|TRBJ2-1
TGTGCCAGTAGTATGGGAGCCCCCTACAATGAGCAGTTCTTC
CASSMGAPYNEQFF
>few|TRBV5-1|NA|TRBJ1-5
TGCGCCAGCAGCTTGGGATCCCTGGGCCCCTATAGCAATCAGCCCCAGCATTTT
CASSLGSLGPYSNQPQHF
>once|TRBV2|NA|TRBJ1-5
TGTGCCAGCAGTGATGGCTTCAGGGCTCAGCCCCAGCATTTT
CASSDGFRAQPQHF
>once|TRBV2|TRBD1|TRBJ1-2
TGTGCCACCCGGGCGGGACAGGGGGCGAGCGGCTACACCTTC
CATRAGQGASGYTF
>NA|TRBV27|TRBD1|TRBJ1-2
TGTGCCAGCAATGACAGGGGGTTAACTCTCTCTGGCTACACCTTC
CASNDRGLTLSGYTF
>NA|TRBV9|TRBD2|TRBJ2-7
TGTGCCAGCAGCGTAGGGCAGCGGGGGTACTACGAGCAGTACTTC
CASSVGQRGYYEQYF
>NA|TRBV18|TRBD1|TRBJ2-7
TGTGCCAGCTCACCCTCAGGGGGAAAGGACGAGCAGTACTTC
CASSPSGGKDEQYF
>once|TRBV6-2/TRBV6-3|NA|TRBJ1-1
TGTGCCAGCAGTTACCGGGGGGCAGGGTCTGAAGCTTTCTTT
CASSYRGAGSEAFF
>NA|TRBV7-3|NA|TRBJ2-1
TGTGCCAGCAGCTTATTAGCGGACTACAATGAGCAGTTCTTC
CASSLLADYNEQFF